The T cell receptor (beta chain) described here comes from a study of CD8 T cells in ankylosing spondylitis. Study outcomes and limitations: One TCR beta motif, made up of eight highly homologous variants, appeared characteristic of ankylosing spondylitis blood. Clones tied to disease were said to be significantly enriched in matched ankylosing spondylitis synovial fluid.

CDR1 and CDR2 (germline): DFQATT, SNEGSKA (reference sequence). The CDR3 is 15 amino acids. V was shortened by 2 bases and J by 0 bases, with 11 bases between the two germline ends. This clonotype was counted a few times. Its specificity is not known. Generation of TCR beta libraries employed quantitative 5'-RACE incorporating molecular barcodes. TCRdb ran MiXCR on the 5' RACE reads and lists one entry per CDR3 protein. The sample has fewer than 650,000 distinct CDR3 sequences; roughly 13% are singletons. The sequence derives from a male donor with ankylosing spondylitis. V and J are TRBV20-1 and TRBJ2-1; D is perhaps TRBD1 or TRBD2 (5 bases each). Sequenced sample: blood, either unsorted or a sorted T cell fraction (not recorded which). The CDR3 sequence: CSARIAGSSYNEQFF. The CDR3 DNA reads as TGCAGTGCTAGAATTGCAGGGAGCTCCTACAATGAGCAGTTCTTC.